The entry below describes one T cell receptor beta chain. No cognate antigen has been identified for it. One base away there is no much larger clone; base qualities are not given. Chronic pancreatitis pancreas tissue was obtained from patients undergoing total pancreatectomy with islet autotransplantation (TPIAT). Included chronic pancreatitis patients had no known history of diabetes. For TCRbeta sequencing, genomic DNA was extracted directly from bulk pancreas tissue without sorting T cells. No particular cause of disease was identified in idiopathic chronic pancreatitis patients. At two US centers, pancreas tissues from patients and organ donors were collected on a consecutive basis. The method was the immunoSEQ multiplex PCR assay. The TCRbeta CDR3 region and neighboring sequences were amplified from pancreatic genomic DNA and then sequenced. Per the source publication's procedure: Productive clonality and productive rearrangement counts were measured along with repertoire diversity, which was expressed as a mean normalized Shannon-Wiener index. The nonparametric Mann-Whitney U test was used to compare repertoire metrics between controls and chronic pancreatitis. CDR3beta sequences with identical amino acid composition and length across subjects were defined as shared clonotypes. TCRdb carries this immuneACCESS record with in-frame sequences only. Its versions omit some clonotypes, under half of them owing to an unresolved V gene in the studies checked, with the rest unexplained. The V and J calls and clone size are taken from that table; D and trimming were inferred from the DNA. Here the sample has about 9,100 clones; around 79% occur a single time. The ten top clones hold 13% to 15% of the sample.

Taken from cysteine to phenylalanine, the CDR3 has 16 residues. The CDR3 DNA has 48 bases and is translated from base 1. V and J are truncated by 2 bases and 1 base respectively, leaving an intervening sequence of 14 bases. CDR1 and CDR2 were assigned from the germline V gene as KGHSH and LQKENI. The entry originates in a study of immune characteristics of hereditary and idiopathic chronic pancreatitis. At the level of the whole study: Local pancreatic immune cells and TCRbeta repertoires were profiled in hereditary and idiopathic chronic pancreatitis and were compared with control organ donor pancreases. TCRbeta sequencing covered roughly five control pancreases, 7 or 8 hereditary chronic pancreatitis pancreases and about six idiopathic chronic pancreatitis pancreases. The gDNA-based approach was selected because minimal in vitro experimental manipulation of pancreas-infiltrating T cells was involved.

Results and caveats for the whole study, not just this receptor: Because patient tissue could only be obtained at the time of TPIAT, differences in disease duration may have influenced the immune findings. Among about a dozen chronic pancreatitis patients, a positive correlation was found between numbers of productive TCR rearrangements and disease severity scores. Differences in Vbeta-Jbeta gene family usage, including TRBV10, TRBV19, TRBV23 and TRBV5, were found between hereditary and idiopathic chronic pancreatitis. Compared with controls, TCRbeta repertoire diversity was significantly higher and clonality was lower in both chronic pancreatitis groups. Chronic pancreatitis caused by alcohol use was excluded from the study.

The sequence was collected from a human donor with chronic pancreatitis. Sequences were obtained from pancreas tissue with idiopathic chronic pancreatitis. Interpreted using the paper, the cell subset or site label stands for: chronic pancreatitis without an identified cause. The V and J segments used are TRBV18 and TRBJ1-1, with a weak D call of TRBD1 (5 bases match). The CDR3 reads CASSPGRELGNTEAFF. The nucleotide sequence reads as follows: TGTGCCAGCTCACCAGGCAGGGAATTAGGGAACACTGAAGCTTTCTTT.